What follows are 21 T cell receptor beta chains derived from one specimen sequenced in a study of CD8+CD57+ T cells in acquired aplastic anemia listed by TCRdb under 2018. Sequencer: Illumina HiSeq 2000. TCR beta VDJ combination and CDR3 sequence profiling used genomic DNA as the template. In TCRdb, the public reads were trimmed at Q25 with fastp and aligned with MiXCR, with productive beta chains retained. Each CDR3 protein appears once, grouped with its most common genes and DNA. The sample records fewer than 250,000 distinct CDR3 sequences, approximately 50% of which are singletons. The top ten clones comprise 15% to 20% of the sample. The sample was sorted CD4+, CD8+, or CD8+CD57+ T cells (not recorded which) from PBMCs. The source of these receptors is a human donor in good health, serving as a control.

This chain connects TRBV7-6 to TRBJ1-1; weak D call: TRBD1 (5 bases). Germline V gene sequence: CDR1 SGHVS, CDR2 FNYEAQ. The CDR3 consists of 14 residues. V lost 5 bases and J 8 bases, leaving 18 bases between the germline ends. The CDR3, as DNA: TGTGCCAGCAGCCCAAGGGACGCTGGGGGAGAAGCTTTCTTT. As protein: CASSPRDAGGEAFF.

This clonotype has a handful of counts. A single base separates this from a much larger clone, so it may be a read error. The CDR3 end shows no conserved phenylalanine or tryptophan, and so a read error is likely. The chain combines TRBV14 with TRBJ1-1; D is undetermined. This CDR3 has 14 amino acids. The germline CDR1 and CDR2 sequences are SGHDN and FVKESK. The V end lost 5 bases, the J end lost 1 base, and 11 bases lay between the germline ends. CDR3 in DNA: TGTGCCAGCAGCAGGCAATTATCGAACACTGAAGCTTTCCTT. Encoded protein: CASSRQLSNTEAFL.

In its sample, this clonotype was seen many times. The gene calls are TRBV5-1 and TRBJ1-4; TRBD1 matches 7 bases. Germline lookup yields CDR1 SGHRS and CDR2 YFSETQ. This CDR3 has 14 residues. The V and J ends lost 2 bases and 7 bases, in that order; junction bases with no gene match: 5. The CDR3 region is CASSLDRDGEKLFF. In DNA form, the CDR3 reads TGCGCCAGCAGCTTAGACAGGGACGGTGAAAAACTGTTTTTT.

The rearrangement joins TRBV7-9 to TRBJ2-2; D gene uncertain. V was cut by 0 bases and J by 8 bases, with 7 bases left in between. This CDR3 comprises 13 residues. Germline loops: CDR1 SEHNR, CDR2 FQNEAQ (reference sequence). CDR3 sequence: CASSLAALGELFF. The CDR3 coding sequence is TGTGCCAGCAGCTTAGCGGCACTAGGGGAGCTGTTTTTT. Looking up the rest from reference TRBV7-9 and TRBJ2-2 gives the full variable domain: DTGVSQNPRHKITKRGQNVTFRCDPISEHNRLYWYRQTLGQGPEFLTYFQNEAQLEKSRLLSDRFSAERPKGSFSTLEIQRTEQGDSAMYLCASSLAALGELFFGEGSRLTVL.

The CDR3 spells CASSRQVWAGHSYEQYF. CDR3 bases: TGTGCCAGCAGCCGTCAAGTTTGGGCAGGCCACTCCTACGAGCAGTACTTC. The chain recombines TRBV5-4 with TRBJ2-7; the D is unclear. V was pared by 4 bases and J by 0 bases, with 20 bases between. The CDR3 is made up of 17 amino acids. CDR1 is SGHNT, CDR2 YYREEE, per germline (reference sequence).

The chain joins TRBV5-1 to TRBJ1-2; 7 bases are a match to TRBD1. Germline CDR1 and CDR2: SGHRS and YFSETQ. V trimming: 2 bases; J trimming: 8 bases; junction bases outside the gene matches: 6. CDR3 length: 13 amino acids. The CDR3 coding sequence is TGCGCCAGCAGCTTATCAGACAGGGACGGCTACACCTTC. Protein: CASSLSDRDGYTF.

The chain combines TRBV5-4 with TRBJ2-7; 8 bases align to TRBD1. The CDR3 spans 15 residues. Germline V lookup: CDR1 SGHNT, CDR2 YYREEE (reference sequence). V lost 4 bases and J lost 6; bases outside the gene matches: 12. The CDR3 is CASSVQGVVLGEQYF. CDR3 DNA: TGTGCCAGCAGCGTACAGGGGGTGGTCCTTGGCGAGCAGTACTTC.

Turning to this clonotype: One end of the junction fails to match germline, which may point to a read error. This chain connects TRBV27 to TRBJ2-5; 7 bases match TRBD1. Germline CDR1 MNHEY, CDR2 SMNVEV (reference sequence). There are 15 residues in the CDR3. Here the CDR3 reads CASSAATGRQGTQYF. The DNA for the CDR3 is TGTGCCAGCAGTGCCGCGACAGGGCGACAAGGGACCCAGTACTTC.

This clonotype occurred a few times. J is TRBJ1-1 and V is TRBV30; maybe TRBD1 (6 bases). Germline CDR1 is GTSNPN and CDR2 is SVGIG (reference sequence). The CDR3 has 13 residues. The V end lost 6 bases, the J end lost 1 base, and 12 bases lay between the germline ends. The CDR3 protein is CACPTGPNTEAFF. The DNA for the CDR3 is TGTGCCTGTCCGACAGGACCGAACACTGAAGCTTTCTTT. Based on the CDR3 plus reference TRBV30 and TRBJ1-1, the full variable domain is SQTIHQWPATLVQPVGSPLSLECTVEGTSNPNLYWYRQAAGRGLQLLFYSVGIGQISSEVPQNLSASRPQDRQFILSSKKLLLSDSGFYLCACPTGPNTEAFFGQGTRLTVV.

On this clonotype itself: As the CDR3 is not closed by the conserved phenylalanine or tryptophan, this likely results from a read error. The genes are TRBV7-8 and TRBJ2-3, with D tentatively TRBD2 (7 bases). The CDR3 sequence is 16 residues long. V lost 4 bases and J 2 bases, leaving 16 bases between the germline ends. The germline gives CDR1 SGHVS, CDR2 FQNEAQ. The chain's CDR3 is CASSSTGGRPTDTQYV. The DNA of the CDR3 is TGTGCCAGCAGCTCAACCGGGGGGCGACCCACAGATACGCAGTATGTT.

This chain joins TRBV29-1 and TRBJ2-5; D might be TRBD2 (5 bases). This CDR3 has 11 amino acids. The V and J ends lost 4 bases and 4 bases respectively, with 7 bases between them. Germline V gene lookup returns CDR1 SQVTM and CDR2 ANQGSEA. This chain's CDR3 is CSVAGRETQYF. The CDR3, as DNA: TGCAGCGTTGCTGGGAGAGAGACCCAGTACTTC.

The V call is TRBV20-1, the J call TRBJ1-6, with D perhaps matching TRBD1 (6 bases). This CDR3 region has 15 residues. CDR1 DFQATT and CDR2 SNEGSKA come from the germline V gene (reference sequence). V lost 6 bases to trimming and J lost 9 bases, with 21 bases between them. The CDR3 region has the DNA TGCAGTGCCGCGGATGAAACACAGGGAGTTTCACCCCTCCACTTT. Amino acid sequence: CSAADETQGVSPLHF.

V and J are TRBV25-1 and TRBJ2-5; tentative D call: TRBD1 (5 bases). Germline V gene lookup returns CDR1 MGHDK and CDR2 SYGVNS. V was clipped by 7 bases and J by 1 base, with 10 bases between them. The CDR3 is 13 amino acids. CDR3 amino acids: CASKRGIQETQYF. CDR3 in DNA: TGTGCCAGCAAAAGGGGTATCCAAGAGACCCAGTACTTC.

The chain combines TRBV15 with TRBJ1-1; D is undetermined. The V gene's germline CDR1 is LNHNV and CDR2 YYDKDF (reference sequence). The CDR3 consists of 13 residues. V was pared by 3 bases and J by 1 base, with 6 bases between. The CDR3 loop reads CATSRRSNTEAFF. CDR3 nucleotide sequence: TGTGCCACCAGCAGGAGGTCGAACACTGAAGCTTTCTTT.

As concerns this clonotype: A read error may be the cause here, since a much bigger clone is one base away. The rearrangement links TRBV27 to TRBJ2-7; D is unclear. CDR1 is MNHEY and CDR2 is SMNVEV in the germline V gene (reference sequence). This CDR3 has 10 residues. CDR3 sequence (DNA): TGTGCCAGCAGTTTTTCCGAGCTGTACTTC. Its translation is CASSFSELYF.

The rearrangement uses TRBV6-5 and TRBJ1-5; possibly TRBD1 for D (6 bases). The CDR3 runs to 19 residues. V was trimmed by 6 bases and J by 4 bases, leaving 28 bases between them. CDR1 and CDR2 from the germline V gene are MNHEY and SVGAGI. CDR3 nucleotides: TGTGCCAGCAGAGCCGTGGACAGTCGATGGGGGGGGGGTAATCAGCCCCAGCATTTT. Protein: CASRAVDSRWGGGNQPQHF.

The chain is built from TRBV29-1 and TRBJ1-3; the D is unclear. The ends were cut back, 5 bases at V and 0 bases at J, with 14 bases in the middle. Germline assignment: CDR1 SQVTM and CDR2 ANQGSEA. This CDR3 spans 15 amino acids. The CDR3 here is CSVLATRSSGNTIYF. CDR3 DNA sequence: TGCAGCGTTCTCGCGACCAGATCCTCTGGAAACACCATATATTTT. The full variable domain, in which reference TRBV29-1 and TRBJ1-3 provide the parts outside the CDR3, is SAVISQKPSRDICQRGTSLTIQCQVDSQVTMMFWYRQQPGQSLTLIATANQGSEATYESGFVIDKFPISRPNLTFSTLTVSNMSPEDSSIYLCSVLATRSSGNTIYFGEGSWLTVV.

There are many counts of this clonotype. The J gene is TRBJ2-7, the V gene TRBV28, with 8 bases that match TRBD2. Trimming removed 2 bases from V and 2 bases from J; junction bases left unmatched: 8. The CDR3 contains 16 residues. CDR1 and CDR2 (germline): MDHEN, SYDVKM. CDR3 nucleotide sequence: TGTGCCAGCAGTTTAGGCGGGGGGCTAATCGCCTACGAGCAGTACTTC. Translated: CASSLGGGLIAYEQYF.

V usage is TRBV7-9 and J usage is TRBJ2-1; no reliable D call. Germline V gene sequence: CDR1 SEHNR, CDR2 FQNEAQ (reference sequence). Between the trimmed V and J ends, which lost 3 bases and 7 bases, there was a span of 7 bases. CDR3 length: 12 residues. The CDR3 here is CASSLDVNEQFF. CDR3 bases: TGTGCCAGCAGCTTGGACGTTAATGAGCAGTTCTTC.

The CDR3, as DNA: TGCAGTGCTAGTGAACCCGGGACAGGGTCCCACGAGCAGTACTTC. Translation: CSASEPGTGSHEQYF. The chain employs TRBV20-1 and TRBJ2-7; the match to TRBD1 covers 9 bases. The V and J ends lost 3 bases and 5 bases, in that order; junction bases with no gene match: 11. This CDR3 spans 15 amino acids. Germline CDR1 DFQATT, CDR2 SNEGSKA (reference sequence).

CDR3 bases: TGTGCCAGCACCCGGAGGGGGAGGAGTGAAAAACTGTTTTTT. This codes for CASTRRGRSEKLFF. The genes are TRBV12-3 or TRBV12-4 and TRBJ1-4; D is perhaps TRBD1 (6 bases). Trimming took 7 bases from V and 7 from J, leaving 16 bases between them. This CDR3 is 14 amino acids long.